The 17 T cell receptor beta chains below were found in one sample sequenced in a study of cytomegalovirus exposure and HLA in healthy donors. The PCR was carried out with 60 Vbeta primers and 13 Jbeta primers. Repertoires were generated with immunoSEQ multiplex PCR, while TCRdb's copy carries only in-frame clones and drops some. The sample gives about 140,000 clones, 75% of which show up once; 3.3% is in the top ten. The specimen was PBMCs. Every receptor here comes from a man aged 35 to 55 in good health and CMV-seronegative.

This clone was counted a few times. The J gene is TRBJ1-1, the V gene TRBV7-8; D possibly corresponds to TRBD1 (5 bases). The CDR3 has 14 residues. Trimming pared 5 bases from V and 4 bases from J, leaving 14 bases between. In germline, CDR1 is SGHVS, CDR2 FQNEAQ. The CDR3 is CASSPQGIFTEAFF. As DNA, the CDR3 is TGTGCCAGCAGCCCCCAGGGAATTTTCACTGAAGCTTTCTTT.

V and J are TRBV5-1 and TRBJ2-1; D is ambiguous. CDR1 is SGHRS, CDR2 YFSETQ, per germline. V shed 2 bases and J shed 6 bases, with 12 bases lying between them. CDR3 length equals 14 residues. DNA for the CDR3: TGCGCCAGCAGCTTTCAGCTAGGAAGCAATGAGCAGTTCTTC. Translating it yields CASSFQLGSNEQFF. The variable domain in full, completed from reference TRBV5-1 and TRBJ2-1, reads KAGVTQTPRYLIKTRGQQVTLSCSPISGHRSVSWYQQTPGQGLQFLFEYFSETQRNKGNFPGRFSGRQFSNSRSEMNVSTLELGDSALYLCASSFQLGSNEQFFGPGTRLTVL.

The V gene is TRBV6-5, the J gene TRBJ2-7; D perhaps matches TRBD2 (6 bases). Trimming left V 1 base short and J 4 bases short, with 11 bases between. CDR1 MNHEY and CDR2 SVGAGI come from the germline V gene. This CDR3 has 14 amino acids. The CDR3 loop is CASSYLGRGYEQYF. The CDR3 DNA sequence: TGTGCCAGCAGTTACTTGGGTCGGGGGTACGAGCAGTACTTC.

The V call is TRBV29-1, the J call TRBJ1-2, with D uncertain. Trimming removed 4 bases at V and 2 bases at J, with 5 bases between. Germline values: CDR1 SQVTM, CDR2 ANQGSEA. This CDR3 has 11 residues. The CDR3 here is CSVGRNYGYTF. CDR3 nucleotides: TGCAGCGTTGGCCGGAACTATGGCTACACCTTC.

The chain is built from TRBV28 and TRBJ1-6; D is ambiguous. Germline loops: CDR1 MDHEN, CDR2 SYDVKM. This CDR3 has 16 amino acids. With 1 base removed from V and 2 bases from J, the gap between germline ends came to 9 bases. The CDR3 region is CASSLYYSTYNSPLHF. The CDR3 region has the DNA TGTGCCAGCAGTTTATATTACAGCACCTATAATTCACCCCTCCACTTT.

This chain connects TRBV20-1 to TRBJ1-6; 8 nucleotides agree with TRBD1. J was trimmed by 11 bases and V by 7 bases; bases with no gene match: 4. Germline loops: CDR1 DFQATT, CDR2 SNEGSKA (reference sequence). The CDR3 covers 11 residues. In DNA form, the CDR3 reads TGCAGTGTTCCACAGGGGGCACCCCTCCACTTT. Its translation is CSVPQGAPLHF.

This chain joins TRBV7-9 and TRBJ1-2; 7 bases line up with TRBD1. The CDR3 sequence is 14 residues long. In germline, CDR1 is SEHNR, CDR2 FQNEAQ (reference sequence). After removal of 2 bases from V and 5 bases from J, the junction contained 5 bases not matched to a gene. As DNA, the CDR3 is TGTGCCAGCAGCTTACGTGGCAGGGGGTATGGCTACACCTTC. Residues: CASSLRGRGYGYTF.

This clone was found once. The J gene is TRBJ2-7, the V gene TRBV5-6; D unresolved. Germline values: CDR1 SGHDT, CDR2 YYEEEE. The germline V and J ends were trimmed by 4 bases and 4 bases, with 18 bases remaining between them. This CDR3 is built from 15 residues. CDR3 DNA: TGTGCCAGCAGCGGTGCCCTGGAGTCCACTTACGAGCAGTACTTC. This encodes CASSGALESTYEQYF.

V gene TRBV7-8 combines with J gene TRBJ1-2; D call uncertain. The CDR3 is 14 amino acids. The germline CDR1 and CDR2 sequences are SGHVS and FQNEAQ. V dropped 2 bases and J dropped 6 bases, with 13 bases sitting between them. The DNA of the CDR3 is TGTGCCAGCAGCTTAAATCTCGGAGTAGATGGCTACACCTTC. The encoded protein is CASSLNLGVDGYTF.

The chain employs TRBV5-1 and TRBJ2-3; 10 positions agree with TRBD1. Trimming took 4 bases from V and 3 from J; bases not matched to a gene: 8. Germline V gives CDR1 SGHRS, CDR2 YFSETQ. The CDR3 runs to 16 residues. DNA of the CDR3: TGCGCCAGCAGCCTACTGAGGGACAGGGGTACAGATACGCAGTATTTT. This gives the protein CASSLLRDRGTDTQYF.

This clone was observed once. The chain uses TRBV2 and TRBJ1-5, with D maybe TRBD1 (5 bases). Germline values: CDR1 SNHLY, CDR2 FYNNEI. V shed 4 bases and J shed 1 base, with 8 bases lying between them. The CDR3 covers 14 residues. The CDR3 region has the DNA TGTGCCAGCAGTGGTGGGGGGAGCAATCAGCCCCAGCATTTT. As protein: CASSGGGSNQPQHF.

Written as DNA, the CDR3 is TGTGCCAGCAGTTACTCGCGGATCTCAGATACGCAGTATTTT. This gives the protein CASSYSRISDTQYF. The V gene is TRBV6-6, the J gene TRBJ2-3, with D unresolved. Trimming pared 0 bases from V and 4 bases from J, leaving 8 bases between. The germline V gene has CDR1 MNHNY and CDR2 SVGAGI (reference sequence). The CDR3 extends over 14 amino acids.

This clone was recorded once. The CDR3 bases are TGTGCCAGCTCACCCGATCGACAGGGCCAGCAGTACTTC. It specifies CASSPDRQGQQYF. The genes are TRBV18 and TRBJ2-7; 7 bases fit TRBD1. V lost 3 bases and J lost 8; bases outside the gene matches: 7. The CDR3 runs 13 residues. Per the germline V gene, CDR1 is KGHSH and CDR2 is LQKENI.

The chain is built from TRBV7-9 and TRBJ1-2, with D possibly TRBD1 on 6 matching bases. CDR1 is SEHNR and CDR2 is FQNEAQ in the germline V gene (reference sequence). CDR3 size: 15 residues. Trimming stripped 6 bases from V and 0 bases from J, with 14 bases between. The CDR3 bases are TGTGCCAGCAGTGAAGCTCGGACAGCTAACTATGGCTACACCTTC. Protein sequence: CASSEARTANYGYTF.

The rearrangement joins TRBV19 to TRBJ1-5; D gene unclear. Trimming removed 5 bases at V and 7 bases at J, with 18 bases between. The germline CDR1 and CDR2 sequences are LNHDA and SQIVND (reference sequence). The length of the CDR3 is 15 residues. The CDR3 reads CASSGSGGMQQPQHF. The CDR3 bases are TGTGCCAGTAGTGGCTCAGGAGGGATGCAACAGCCCCAGCATTTT.

This rearrangement joins TRBV2 to TRBJ2-2; 10 positions agree with TRBD2. The J segment lost 0 bases and the V segment lost 10 bases, leaving 8 bases of the junction unmatched. Germline CDR1 SNHLY, CDR2 FYNNEI. The CDR3 runs to 16 residues. The chain's CDR3 is CANTQTSGANTGELFF. The CDR3 nucleotides read TGTGCCAACACACAAACTAGCGGGGCGAACACCGGGGAGCTGTTTTTT. Full variable domain (outside the CDR3, taken from reference TRBV2 and TRBJ2-2): EPEVTQTPSHQVTQMGQEVILRCVPISNHLYFYWYRQILGQKVEFLVSFYNNEISEKSEIFDDQFSVERPDGSNFTLKIRSTKLEDSAMYFCANTQTSGANTGELFFGEGSRLTVL.

The chain carries TRBV2 and TRBJ2-1; TRBD1 aligns across 7 bases. The CDR3 loop spans 14 amino acids. The germline gives CDR1 SNHLY, CDR2 FYNNEI. The J segment lost 6 bases and the V segment lost 4 bases, leaving 6 bases of the junction unmatched. The CDR3 reads CASSGQGFGNEQFF. The DNA of the CDR3 is TGTGCCAGCAGTGGACAGGGCTTCGGCAATGAGCAGTTCTTC.